These 32 T cell receptor beta chains originate from one sample sequenced in a study of T cell repertoires in cytomegalovirus infection (dated by TCRdb to between 2019 and 2020). Instrument used: Illumina HiSeq 1500. TCRdb ran its own pipeline on the public reads, namely fastp trimming at Q25 and MiXCR clone calling, and kept in-frame beta chains. Rows with a matching CDR3 protein are joined into one entry that keeps the most common DNA and genes. This sample gives 740,000 or so distinct CDR3 sequences in total; 35% of them show up just once. The top ten constitute around 2.6% of the sample. Sequences were obtained from PBMCs. The receptors stem from a human donor in good health (CMV status not recorded). Some clones in this sample may be carry-over from other donors' samples.

V is TRBV12-3 or TRBV12-4 and J is TRBJ1-1; TRBD1 matches 7 bases. The junction had 4 bases not matched to a gene; V was cut back by 3 bases and J by 0 bases. CDR3 length equals 15 residues. The CDR3 bases are TGTGCCAGCAGTTTCCGACAGGGAATGAACACTGAAGCTTTCTTT. Its translation: CASSFRQGMNTEAFF.

This clonotype was seen a handful of times. V gene TRBV7-8 combines with J gene TRBJ2-2; D is undetermined. V gave up 3 bases and J gave up 3 bases, with 11 bases separating them. The CDR3 runs 15 residues. Germline V gene lookup returns CDR1 SGHVS and CDR2 FQNEAQ. This CDR3 is CASSFSGGHTGELFF. In nucleotides, the CDR3 is TGTGCCAGCAGCTTCTCGGGTGGGCACACCGGGGAGCTGTTTTTT.

This clonotype was picked up a small number of times. V is TRBV25-1 and J is TRBJ1-6; perhaps TRBD1 as D (5 bases). Germline V CDR1 and CDR2: MGHDK, SYGVNS. This CDR3 comprises 14 residues. Trimming removed 8 bases at V and 8 bases at J, with 16 bases between. The CDR3, as DNA: TGTGCCAGCGTTGTTGGGGGGTCGGATTCACCCCTCCACTTT. It translates to CASVVGGSDSPLHF.

This clonotype showed up just a few times. This chain joins TRBV29-1 and TRBJ1-1, with D maybe TRBD1 (5 bases). V was pared by 1 base and J by 10 bases, with 13 bases between. Germline V gives CDR1 SQVTM, CDR2 ANQGSEA. The CDR3 is made up of 12 amino acids. As DNA, the CDR3 is TGCAGCGTTGAAGGAGGGGCAGCTGGAGCTTTCTTT. Its translation: CSVEGGAAGAFF.

The chain has TRBV7-2 and TRBJ1-2, with D possibly matching TRBD1 (5 bases). V lost 5 bases to trimming and J lost 7 bases, with 14 bases between them. The CDR3 is 13 residues long. Germline CDR1 SGHTA, CDR2 FQGNSA. Written as DNA, the CDR3 is TGTGCCAGCAGCCCCTTGGGGGGAGTTGGCTACACCTTC. Residues: CASSPLGGVGYTF. The full variable domain, with the rest looked up from reference TRBV7-2 and TRBJ1-2, is GAGVSQSPSNKVTEKGKDVELRCDPISGHTALYWYRQSLGQGLEFLIYFQGNSAPDKSGLPSDRFSAERTGGSVSTLTIQRTQQEDSAVYLCASSPLGGVGYTFGSGTRLTVV.

The V gene is TRBV5-1, the J gene TRBJ1-2; D may be TRBD1 (5 bases). V was trimmed by 0 bases and J by 4 bases, leaving 16 bases between them. Germline CDR1 SGHRS, CDR2 YFSETQ. This CDR3 has 16 amino acids. CDR3 sequence reads: CASSLEGTGGPYGYTF. CDR3 DNA: TGCGCCAGCAGCTTGGAAGGGACTGGCGGACCCTATGGCTACACCTTC.

This chain uses TRBV7-9 with TRBJ1-3; D possibly corresponds to TRBD1 (5 bases). Trimming left V 3 bases short and J 3 bases short, with 21 bases between. Germline V lookup: CDR1 SEHNR, CDR2 FQNEAQ (reference sequence). This CDR3 spans 18 amino acids. This CDR3 reads CASSFSAPRVRGGNTIYF. The CDR3 DNA is TGTGCCAGCAGCTTTAGCGCCCCTAGAGTAAGGGGTGGAAACACCATATATTTT.

Worth noting for this clonotype: One end of the junction fails to match germline, which may point to a read error. The CDR3 sequence is CSSSPGLAGVIQETQYF. CDR3 coding DNA: TGTTCCAGCAGCCCGGGACTAGCGGGAGTGATTCAAGAGACCCAGTACTTC. V usage is TRBV7-8 and J usage is TRBJ2-5, with 14 bases fitting TRBD2. Germline V gene sequence: CDR1 SGHVS, CDR2 FQNEAQ. This CDR3 has 17 amino acids.

The rearrangement links TRBV4-2 to TRBJ2-7; 7 bases line up with TRBD1. Germline V gene sequence: CDR1 LGHNA, CDR2 YNFKEQ. Germline trimming cut 3 bases from V and 0 bases from J; bases unmatched to any gene: 8. CDR3 length: 16 amino acids. The DNA for the CDR3 is TGTGCCAGCAGCCACAGGGGGTCGTTTAGCTCCTACGAGCAGTACTTC. Amino acid sequence: CASSHRGSFSSYEQYF.

On this clonotype itself: This may be a read error: a much more frequent sequence differs by one nucleotide. The chain has TRBV7-2 and TRBJ2-5; maybe TRBD1 (5 bases). Germline V gives CDR1 SGHTA, CDR2 FQGNSA. The CDR3 spans 16 residues. The DNA for the CDR3 is TGTGCCAGCAGCTTAGCCGACGACAGACACCAAGAGAACCAGTACTTC. It translates to CASSLADDRHQENQYF.

The chain couples TRBV28 to TRBJ1-6, with TRBD1 identical over 10 bases. The length of the CDR3 is 17 residues. After removal of 6 bases from V and 8 bases from J, the junction contained 13 bases not matched to a gene. CDR1 is MDHEN, CDR2 SYDVKM, per germline. The CDR3: CASSSLPSGTGDSPLHF. CDR3 coding DNA: TGTGCCAGCAGCTCACTCCCATCGGGGACAGGGGATTCACCCCTCCACTTT.

This clonotype has more than one count but fewer than ten. The rearrangement uses TRBV25-1 and TRBJ1-4, with TRBD1 matching over 11 bases. The CDR3 extends over 18 amino acids. Germline CDR1 reads MGHDK; CDR2 reads SYGVNS. The V segment lost 6 bases and the J segment 0 bases; nucleotides outside the gene matches: 9. CDR3 sequence: CASSLNRGQGATNEKLFF. The CDR3 DNA is TGTGCCAGCAGCCTGAATCGGGGACAGGGGGCAACTAATGAAAAACTGTTTTTT.

The V call is TRBV7-9, the J call TRBJ2-1; D is possibly TRBD1 (5 bases). Germline assignment: CDR1 SEHNR and CDR2 FQNEAQ (reference sequence). V shed 5 bases and J shed 5 bases, with 19 bases lying between them. The CDR3 has 16 amino acids. The CDR3 DNA reads as TGTGCCAGCAGCCTCCTAACGAGACAGATTAACAATGAGCAGTTCTTC. The encoded protein is CASSLLTRQINNEQFF.

The sample holds many counts of this clonotype. V gene TRBV6-1 combines with J gene TRBJ2-7; TRBD2 agrees at 8 bases. The CDR3 totals 17 residues. V was clipped by 8 bases and J by 3 bases; unmatched bases: 18. Per the germline V gene, CDR1 is MNHNS and CDR2 is SASEGT. The CDR3 DNA reads TGTGCCAGCCAATACGCCGGGGGGGCAGGGGTTAGCTACGAGCAGTACTTC. Translation: CASQYAGGAGVSYEQYF.

This clonotype has a handful of counts. V usage is TRBV24-1 and J usage is TRBJ2-2, with 8 bases matching TRBD2. The CDR3 is 15 residues long. CDR1 KGHDR and CDR2 SFDVKD come from the germline V gene. The J segment lost 5 bases and the V segment lost 3 bases, leaving 4 bases of the junction unmatched. CDR3 sequence reads: CATSDGGLATGELFF. CDR3 DNA: TGTGCCACCAGTGATGGAGGACTAGCTACCGGGGAGCTGTTTTTT.

V is TRBV7-6 and J is TRBJ2-5, with D uncertain. The CDR3 covers 16 residues. Germline V lookup: CDR1 SGHVS, CDR2 FNYEAQ. With 2 bases removed from V and 5 bases from J, the gap between germline ends came to 18 bases. As DNA, the CDR3 is TGTGCCAGCAGCTTATTATCGCCCCTAACGGCGGAGACCCAGTACTTC. Its translation: CASSLLSPLTAETQYF.

The count of this clonotype is one. The rearrangement uses TRBV5-5 and TRBJ1-5; unclear D gene. Trimming removed 0 bases at V and 0 bases at J, with 10 bases between. The germline V gene has CDR1 SGHKS and CDR2 YYEKEE (reference sequence). This CDR3 spans 16 amino acids. CDR3 region: CASSLEGGFSNQPQHF. The CDR3 DNA follows: TGTGCCAGCAGCTTGGAGGGTGGATTTAGCAATCAGCCCCAGCATTTT.

This clonotype occurred many times. The rearrangement joins TRBV7-2 to TRBJ2-7; D unclear. Germline CDR1 is SGHTA and CDR2 is FQGNSA. V lost 2 bases and J 5 bases, leaving 10 bases between the germline ends. There are 13 residues in the CDR3. The CDR3 sequence: CASSLQGSHEQYF. The CDR3 region has the DNA TGTGCCAGCAGCTTACAAGGTAGCCACGAGCAGTACTTC. The variable domain in full, completed from reference TRBV7-2 and TRBJ2-7, reads GAGVSQSPSNKVTEKGKDVELRCDPISGHTALYWYRQSLGQGLEFLIYFQGNSAPDKSGLPSDRFSAERTGGSVSTLTIQRTQQEDSAVYLCASSLQGSHEQYFGPGTRLTVT.

The sample holds a few counts of this clonotype. V gene TRBV12-3 or TRBV12-4 combines with J gene TRBJ2-1, with 9 bases that match TRBD2. With V trimmed by 3 bases and J by 7 bases, 4 bases remained unmatched. This CDR3 is 14 amino acids long. CDR3 DNA sequence: TGTGCCAGCAGTTTGTCGAGCGGGAGGAATGAGCAGTTCTTC. It yields the protein CASSLSSGRNEQFF.

Worth noting for this clonotype: One junction end disagrees with the germline gene, perhaps due to a read error. The chain recombines TRBV28 with TRBJ1-4; D is perhaps TRBD1 (6 bases). The CDR3 is made up of 13 amino acids. The germline CDR1 and CDR2 sequences are MDHEN and SYDVKM. CDR3 sequence reads: CASRAGTYEKLFF. The CDR3 DNA follows: TGTGCCAGCAGGGCAGGGACATATGAAAAACTTTTTTTT.

V usage is TRBV19 and J usage is TRBJ1-1; D remains ambiguous. Trimming took 3 bases from V and 1 from J, leaving 9 bases between them. This CDR3 comprises 14 residues. Germline V gives CDR1 LNHDA, CDR2 SQIVND (reference sequence). CDR3 in DNA: TGTGCCAGTAGTATGGGGAGGCAGAACACTGAAGCTTTCTTT. Protein sequence: CASSMGRQNTEAFF.

This chain connects TRBV5-6 to TRBJ2-5; TRBD1 matches 8 bases. In germline, CDR1 is SGHDT, CDR2 YYEEEE. Trimming removed 1 base from V and 3 bases from J; junction bases left unmatched: 5. The CDR3 runs 15 residues. The CDR3 nucleotides are TGTGCCAGCAGCTTGTCCGGACAGGGTAAAGAGACCCAGTACTTC. Amino acids: CASSLSGQGKETQYF.

This clonotype was recorded a few times. This chain connects TRBV7-8 to TRBJ2-7, with D unclear. Germline V CDR1 and CDR2: SGHVS, FQNEAQ. The ends were cut back, 0 bases at V and 5 bases at J, with 5 bases in the middle. The CDR3 spans 12 residues. DNA for the CDR3: TGTGCCAGCAGCTTAGCGATCCACGAGCAGTACTTC. Its protein is CASSLAIHEQYF.

The gene calls are TRBV27 and TRBJ1-5; the D gene is possibly TRBD1 (6 bases). V was pared by 0 bases and J by 2 bases, with 11 bases between. The V gene's germline CDR1 is MNHEY and CDR2 SMNVEV (reference sequence). The length of the CDR3 is 16 residues. CDR3 DNA sequence: TGTGCCAGCAGTTTATCCGGGGGCGAGGGCAATCAGCCCCAGCATTTT. It is translated as CASSLSGGEGNQPQHF.

CDR3 DNA sequence: TGTGCCAGCACCCCCTGGGAGGGGAGCTATGGCTACACCTTC. It codes for CASTPWEGSYGYTF. The rearrangement uses TRBV12-3 or TRBV12-4 and TRBJ1-2, with D perhaps matching TRBD1 (5 bases). The CDR3 totals 14 residues. V lost 7 bases, J lost 4 bases, and 16 bases lay in between.

This clonotype has at least ten counts. The chain couples TRBV7-8 to TRBJ2-2; 7 nucleotides match TRBD2. The V gene end was trimmed by 5 bases and the J gene end by 5 bases; junction bases not matched to a gene: 2. The CDR3 loop spans 13 amino acids. From germline, CDR1 is SGHVS and CDR2 FQNEAQ. The CDR3 DNA reads as TGTGCCAGCAGCCCTAGCGGAACCGGGGAGCTGTTTTTT. Protein sequence: CASSPSGTGELFF.

In this sample, this clonotype turned up a few times. The chain has TRBV27 and TRBJ1-1; 9 bases agree with TRBD1. Germline assignment: CDR1 MNHEY and CDR2 SMNVEV (reference sequence). This CDR3 region has 14 residues. V trimming: 8 bases; J trimming: 11 bases; junction bases outside the gene matches: 15. The CDR3 nucleotides read TGTGCCAGCGGCTCCTTAACAGGGGGCCGTTGGGCTTTCTTT. This gives the protein CASGSLTGGRWAFF.

This clonotype was found once. The chain uses TRBV20-1 and TRBJ1-2; tentative D call: TRBD1 (6 bases). Germline CDR1 and CDR2: DFQATT and SNEGSKA (reference sequence). This CDR3 has 11 residues. Trimming removed 1 base at V and 11 bases at J, with 11 bases between. The CDR3 spells CSARGGATYTF. CDR3 nucleotide sequence: TGCAGTGCTAGAGGGGGGGCGACATACACCTTC.

The chain joins TRBV7-9 to TRBJ2-7; D is uncertain. This CDR3 comprises 13 residues. Between the trimmed V and J ends, which lost 5 bases and 0 bases, there was a span of 8 bases. Looked up from germline, CDR1 is SEHNR and CDR2 is FQNEAQ (reference sequence). The CDR3 region is CASSVWGSYEQYF. The DNA of the CDR3 is TGTGCCAGCAGCGTCTGGGGCTCCTACGAGCAGTACTTC.

Worth noting for this clonotype: The CDR3 does not close with the conserved phenylalanine or tryptophan, likely indicating a read error. V is TRBV20-1 and J is TRBJ2-3, with 10 bases matching TRBD2. This CDR3 has 13 residues. Germline V gene sequence: CDR1 DFQATT, CDR2 SNEGSKA (reference sequence). Trimming removed 5 bases from V and 7 bases from J; junction bases left unmatched: 6. CDR3 loop: CSADSGRANTQYS. CDR3 bases: TGCAGTGCTGACAGCGGGAGGGCCAATACGCAGTATTCT.

J is TRBJ2-7 and V is TRBV28, with D maybe TRBD1 (6 bases). The CDR3 extends over 17 amino acids. Per germline, CDR1 MDHEN and CDR2 SYDVKM. Trimming removed 2 bases at V and 5 bases at J, with 22 bases between. CDR3 sequence reads: CASSLEETRGRRHEQYF. The CDR3 DNA reads TGTGCCAGCAGTTTAGAGGAAACCAGGGGCAGGCGGCACGAGCAGTACTTC.

A word on this clonotype: An end of the junction does not agree with germline; a read error may underlie this. The rearrangement links TRBV24-1 to TRBJ2-1; TRBD1 is a possible D gene (5 bases). Germline CDR1 reads KGHDR; CDR2 reads SFDVKD. The CDR3 is made up of 16 amino acids. CDR3 region: CATGVPDPVGHNEPFF. The CDR3 region has the DNA TGTGCCACCGGTGTTCCGGACCCGGTGGGGCACAATGAGCCGTTCTTC.